Listed here are 26 T cell receptor beta chains from one sample, sequenced in a study of blood T cell repertoires in COVID-19. TCRdb's copy holds only in-frame clones and misses some; the assay was immunoSEQ multiplex PCR. The table lists some 150,000 clones, roughly 83% of them singletons. Specimen: peripheral blood. The receptors derive from a woman aged 65 to 85 with COVID-19, enrolled during active disease.

The rearrangement uses TRBV5-1 and TRBJ2-2, with 7 bases matching TRBD2. The V and J ends lost 4 bases and 0 bases, in that order; junction bases with no gene match: 6. The CDR3 length is 16 residues. CDR1 is SGHRS, CDR2 YFSETQ, per germline. CDR3 sequence (DNA): TGCGCCAGCAGCCCGCTAGCGGACCCGAACACCGGGGAGCTGTTTTTT. It translates to CASSPLADPNTGELFF.

The V and J genes are TRBV27 and TRBJ2-1; 11 positions agree with TRBD2. V dropped 6 bases and J dropped 4; count of bases not matched to a gene: 5. Germline CDR1 is MNHEY and CDR2 is SMNVEV (reference sequence). The CDR3 spans 15 residues. The CDR3 nucleotides read TGTGCCAGCAGCTCTAGCGGGGGGCGATACAATGAGCAGTTCTTC. Amino acid sequence: CASSSSGGRYNEQFF.

The chain employs TRBV18 and TRBJ1-5; no firm D call. Deletions cut 3 bases from V and 7 bases from J, with 10 bases between. Germline V lookup: CDR1 KGHSH, CDR2 LQKENI. The CDR3 extends over 13 amino acids. The CDR3 bases are TGTGCCAGCTCACCGCGTTCGGAGCAGCCCCAGCATTTT. The encoded protein is CASSPRSEQPQHF.

This clone was detected only a few times. The gene calls are TRBV29-1 and TRBJ1-1; 7 bases are shared with TRBD1. Germline V lookup: CDR1 SQVTM, CDR2 ANQGSEA. The junction had 2 bases not matched to a gene; V was cut back by 3 bases and J by 1 base. The CDR3 runs 13 residues. In DNA form, the CDR3 reads TGCAGCGTTGAGGGACAGCAGAACACTGAAGCTTTCTTT. Encoded protein: CSVEGQQNTEAFF.

The chain joins TRBV30 to TRBJ2-7; 7 nucleotides match TRBD2. Germline CDR1 reads GTSNPN; CDR2 reads SVGIG (reference sequence). With 4 bases clipped from V and 0 bases from J, the junction kept 6 bases outside the gene matches. CDR3 length: 14 residues. DNA of the CDR3: TGTGCCTGGAATAGCGGGTTGAGCTCCTACGAGCAGTACTTC. It is translated as CAWNSGLSSYEQYF.

This rearrangement joins TRBV11-1 to TRBJ1-1; D is unresolved. The CDR3 has 15 residues. Germline-derived CDR1 and CDR2 are SGHAT and FQDESV (reference sequence). The germline V and J ends were trimmed by 4 bases and 1 base, with 13 bases remaining between them. This chain's CDR3 is CASSSQVDRNTEAFF. The DNA of the CDR3 is TGTGCCAGCAGCTCGCAGGTGGATAGGAACACTGAAGCTTTCTTT.

J is TRBJ1-2 and V is TRBV29-1; TRBD1 aligns across 8 bases. The V gene's germline CDR1 is SQVTM and CDR2 ANQGSEA. Trimming removed 7 bases from V and 8 bases from J; junction bases left unmatched: 9. This CDR3 spans 12 amino acids. The CDR3 sequence is CSAIQGVGGYTF. The CDR3 region has the DNA TGCAGCGCCATACAGGGGGTAGGGGGCTACACCTTC.

The V gene is TRBV28, the J gene TRBJ1-4; 8 positions match TRBD1. This CDR3 has 16 residues. Germline-derived CDR1 and CDR2 are MDHEN and SYDVKM. J was trimmed by 6 bases and V by 4 bases; bases with no gene match: 10. Here the CDR3 reads CASSSSVDRAYEKLFF. The CDR3 DNA reads TGTGCCAGCAGTTCATCCGTGGACAGGGCTTATGAAAAACTGTTTTTT.

This sequence joins TRBV5-1 and TRBJ1-1; TRBD1 aligns across 8 bases. CDR1 and CDR2 from the germline V gene are SGHRS and YFSETQ. Trimming cost V 4 bases and J 1 base; bases outside gene matches: 6. The CDR3 has 15 residues. The DNA for the CDR3 is TGCGCCAGCAGCGGAAGACAGGGGAAGAACACTGAAGCTTTCTTT. Its protein product is CASSGRQGKNTEAFF.

V is TRBV7-3 and J is TRBJ2-1; D might be TRBD2 (5 bases). CDR1 is SGHTA and CDR2 is FQGTGA in the germline V gene. The CDR3 loop spans 13 amino acids. V was pared by 3 bases and J by 7 bases, with 10 bases between. This chain's CDR3 is CASSFGRTNEQFF. The CDR3 DNA follows: TGTGCCAGCAGCTTTGGGCGGACTAATGAGCAGTTCTTC.

This rearrangement joins TRBV18 to TRBJ2-3; D is uncertain. With 6 bases removed from V and 6 bases from J, the gap between germline ends came to 10 bases. The CDR3 totals 12 residues. Per germline, CDR1 KGHSH and CDR2 LQKENI. The CDR3 DNA sequence: TGTGCCAGCTCGTATTCCGGGGATACGCAGTATTTT. This gives the protein CASSYSGDTQYF.

The CDR3: CASKQGNTEAFF. The CDR3 DNA sequence: TGTGCCAGCAAACAGGGGAACACTGAAGCTTTCTTT. The J gene is TRBJ1-1, the V gene TRBV7-9, with TRBD1 as a possible D gene (6 bases). The V and J ends lost 7 bases and 1 base respectively, with 7 bases between them. The germline gives CDR1 SEHNR, CDR2 FQNEAQ (reference sequence). The CDR3 covers 12 residues. Full variable domain (missing parts from reference TRBV7-9 and TRBJ1-1): DTGVSQNPRHKITKRGQNVTFRCDPISEHNRLYWYRQTLGQGPEFLTYFQNEAQLEKSRLLSDRFSAERPKGSFSTLEIQRTEQGDSAMYLCASKQGNTEAFFGQGTRLTVV.

The chain uses TRBV11-2 and TRBJ2-7; D ambiguous. V lost 1 base and J lost 7, with 17 bases in between. Germline CDR1 reads SGHAT; CDR2 reads FQNNGV. The CDR3 consists of 15 residues. The CDR3 protein is CASSLGGNLAGEQYF. For the CDR3, the DNA is TGTGCCAGCAGCTTAGGAGGCAACCTGGCCGGGGAGCAGTACTTC.

The J gene is TRBJ1-2, the V gene TRBV19, with 10 bases that match TRBD1. The CDR3 spans 12 residues. The germline V gene has CDR1 LNHDA and CDR2 SQIVND (reference sequence). With V trimmed by 10 bases and J by 6 bases, 5 bases remained unmatched. The CDR3 sequence is CATRQGAHGYTF. CDR3 sequence (DNA): TGTGCCACACGACAGGGGGCTCATGGCTACACCTTC. The entire variable domain, with the rest obtained from reference TRBV19 and TRBJ1-2, is as follows: DGGITQSPKYLFRKEGQNVTLSCEQNLNHDAMYWYRQDPGQGLRLIYYSQIVNDFQKGDIAEGYSVSREKKESFPLTVTSAQKNPTAFYLCATRQGAHGYTFGSGTRLTVV.

The rearrangement uses TRBV6-5 and TRBJ2-5, with a tentative D call TRBD2 (6 bases). Germline CDR1 is MNHEY and CDR2 is SVGAGI. Trimming removed 5 bases at V and 5 bases at J, with 18 bases between. CDR3 length: 15 amino acids. DNA of the CDR3: TGTGCCAGCAGTAGCCTAGGCGGGGAGGTGGAGACCCAGTACTTC. Its protein is CASSSLGGEVETQYF.

The V call is TRBV28, the J call TRBJ1-4; the match to TRBD1 covers 9 bases. This CDR3 spans 15 amino acids. Germline lookup yields CDR1 MDHEN and CDR2 SYDVKM. With V trimmed by 5 bases and J by 6 bases, 7 bases remained unmatched. CDR3 region: CASSPPTGGYEKLFF. The CDR3 DNA sequence: TGTGCCAGCAGTCCCCCGACAGGGGGTTATGAAAAACTGTTTTTT.

The rearrangement joins TRBV15 to TRBJ1-4; 9 bases are shared with TRBD1. Trimming cost V 0 bases and J 0 bases; bases outside gene matches: 5. The CDR3 has 18 amino acids. Germline loops: CDR1 LNHNV, CDR2 YYDKDF (reference sequence). The CDR3 DNA reads as TGTGCCACCAGCAGAGACCCGGGACAGGGTGCAACTAATGAAAAACTGTTTTTT. Translating gives CATSRDPGQGATNEKLFF.

This clone was seen a single time. The chain recombines TRBV29-1 with TRBJ2-3; weak D call: TRBD2 (7 bases). V dropped 5 bases and J dropped 2 bases, with 14 bases sitting between them. CDR1 and CDR2 (germline): SQVTM, ANQGSEA. The CDR3 is 14 residues long. The CDR3 DNA follows: TGCAGCGTTAAAGGGGGACTAAACACAGATACGCAGTATTTT. Translating it yields CSVKGGLNTDTQYF.

V usage is TRBV7-2 and J usage is TRBJ2-3; TRBD1 agrees at 7 bases. The germline gives CDR1 SGHTA, CDR2 FQGNSA. The CDR3 contains 15 residues. The ends lost 2 bases at V and 5 bases at J; junction bases unmatched: 7. The CDR3 region is CASSLSQQGRDTQYF. The CDR3 bases are TGTGCCAGCAGCTTATCCCAACAGGGGAGAGATACGCAGTATTTT. Together with reference TRBV7-2 and TRBJ2-3, the CDR3 gives the full variable domain: GAGVSQSPSNKVTEKGKDVELRCDPISGHTALYWYRQSLGQGLEFLIYFQGNSAPDKSGLPSDRFSAERTGGSVSTLTIQRTQQEDSAVYLCASSLSQQGRDTQYFGPGTRLTVL.

This clone has a single count. The chain recombines TRBV2 with TRBJ2-1; TRBD2 might be the D (6 bases). Trimming removed 7 bases from V and 7 bases from J, with 11 bases in between. The CDR3 runs to 12 residues. Germline V gives CDR1 SNHLY, CDR2 FYNNEI. CDR3 DNA: TGTGCCAGCACCCAAGGAGGGAATGAGCAGTTCTTC. It yields the protein CASTQGGNEQFF.

This chain joins TRBV18 and TRBJ1-1; 7 bases agree with TRBD1. There are 15 residues in the CDR3. The J segment lost 2 bases and the V segment lost 3 bases, leaving 6 bases of the junction unmatched. CDR1 and CDR2 (germline): KGHSH, LQKENI. CDR3 coding DNA: TGTGCCAGCTCACCGGGACAGAGAAGTAACACTGAAGCTTTCTTT. Amino acid sequence: CASSPGQRSNTEAFF.

This clone was seen more than once but under ten times. The rearrangement joins TRBV5-1 to TRBJ1-4; 8 nucleotides agree with TRBD1. Unmatched junction bases numbered 10, after V lost 1 base and J lost 5 bases. Germline CDR1 and CDR2: SGHRS and YFSETQ. This CDR3 is 17 amino acids long. The CDR3 spells CASSLNGQGAANEKLFF. The CDR3 coding sequence is TGCGCCAGCAGCTTGAACGGCCAGGGGGCGGCAAATGAAAAACTGTTTTTT.

This clone was observed a few times. The chain is built from TRBV30 and TRBJ1-6; D may be TRBD1 (5 bases). Germline V gives CDR1 GTSNPN, CDR2 SVGIG (reference sequence). The CDR3 sequence is 14 residues long. Trimming removed 0 bases from V and 4 bases from J, with 7 bases in between. CDR3 in amino acids: CAWSVGRYNSPLHF. The CDR3 nucleotides are TGTGCCTGGAGTGTGGGGCGTTATAATTCACCCCTCCACTTT.

The chain carries TRBV6-6 and TRBJ2-5; 7 positions match TRBD2. CDR1 is MNHNY, CDR2 SVGAGI, per germline (reference sequence). CDR3 length: 15 residues. V lost 5 bases and J lost 2; bases outside the gene matches: 8. The CDR3 nucleotides are TGTGCCAGCAGTCCTTACTCGGGGGGACAAGAGACCCAGTACTTC. It encodes CASSPYSGGQETQYF.

The J gene is TRBJ1-1, the V gene TRBV6-6; the D gene is possibly TRBD1 (5 bases). In germline, CDR1 is MNHNY, CDR2 SVGAGI (reference sequence). Trimming removed 6 bases from V and 4 bases from J, with 9 bases in between. The CDR3 is made up of 12 amino acids. CDR3 nucleotides: TGTGCCAGCAGCCCGCAGGGCACTGAAGCTTTCTTT. Amino acid sequence: CASSPQGTEAFF.

The chain uses TRBV5-4 and TRBJ2-7; TRBD1 matches 8 bases. Germline CDR1 reads SGHNT; CDR2 reads YYREEE (reference sequence). The CDR3 runs 13 residues. Trimming took 4 bases from V and 3 from J; bases not matched to a gene: 3. The CDR3 sequence: CASSPQGGYEQYF. The CDR3 DNA reads as TGTGCCAGCAGCCCACAGGGGGGCTACGAGCAGTACTTC.